This T cell receptor (beta chain) was recovered during a study of CD8 T cells in Susac syndrome. RNA totalling roughly 0.45 to 1 ug underwent reverse transcription with random hexamers. TCRdb redid the calling of the immunoSEQ multiplex PCR reads with MiXCR, one entry per CDR3 protein. The data show about 130,000 distinct CDR3 sequences, with 91% seen just once and around 0.24% held by the top ten. The CDR3 length is 12 residues. V was trimmed by 5 bases and J by 8 bases, leaving 13 bases between them. The germline V gene has CDR1 SGHNT and CDR2 YYREEE (reference sequence). Sequencing was performed on CD8+ T cells from PBMCs. The sequence came from a human donor with multiple sclerosis. The chain employs TRBV5-4 and TRBJ1-1; D gene unclear. The CDR3 DNA follows: TGTGCCAGCAGTAACCCCGGGCCCGAAGCTTTCTTT. Residues: CASSNPGPEAFF.